Shown below are 27 T cell receptor beta chains from a single sample sequenced in a study of technical replicates of blood from a few donors (dated by TCRdb to 2015 to 2018). Libraries were made using the immunoSEQ multiplex PCR assay. Entries here come from immuneACCESS through TCRdb and include only in-frame sequences with V and J called. Some clones fail to appear in such tables; in the studies checked, an unresolved V gene covers under half of the shortfall, and the cause of the remainder is unknown. The table for this sample lists around 79,000 clones; 94% of them were counted only once. The ten biggest clones cover 0.2% to 0.3% of the sample. The material sequenced was T cells isolated from PBMCs. These receptor sequences come from a human donor in good health.

The gene calls are TRBV15 and TRBJ2-7; 9 positions match TRBD1. The V segment lost 0 bases and the J segment 10 bases; nucleotides outside the gene matches: 10. From germline, CDR1 is LNHNV and CDR2 YYDKDF (reference sequence). The CDR3 sequence is 15 residues long. The CDR3 region has the DNA TGTGCCACCAGCAGAGATTTTGACAGGGGGATGGTCCAGTACTTC. Translating gives CATSRDFDRGMVQYF.

The J gene is TRBJ1-1, the V gene TRBV18; a weak D match, TRBD1 (6 bases). Trimming cost V 3 bases and J 0 bases, with 11 bases left between them. This CDR3 contains 15 residues. Per the germline V gene, CDR1 is KGHSH and CDR2 is LQKENI. This CDR3 reads CASSPGTPMNTEAFF. The CDR3 DNA reads as TGTGCCAGCTCACCGGGGACACCGATGAACACTGAAGCTTTCTTT.

The chain couples TRBV5-4 to TRBJ2-1; 8 positions match TRBD1. The V and J ends lost 5 bases and 0 bases, in that order; junction bases with no gene match: 7. The germline gives CDR1 SGHNT, CDR2 YYREEE (reference sequence). This CDR3 region has 16 residues. The CDR3 loop is CASRRTGSTSYNEQFF. CDR3 in DNA: TGTGCCAGCAGACGGACAGGGAGCACCTCCTACAATGAGCAGTTCTTC.

The genes are TRBV28 and TRBJ1-2, with D possibly TRBD1 on 5 matching bases. CDR3 size: 12 residues. CDR1 and CDR2 from the germline V gene are MDHEN and SYDVKM. The ends were cut back, 7 bases at V and 7 bases at J, with 13 bases in the middle. CDR3 residues: CASTSGVSGYTF. As DNA, the CDR3 is TGTGCCAGCACCTCGGGGGTTTCTGGCTACACCTTC.

The V and J genes are TRBV7-2 and TRBJ2-1; TRBD2 aligns across 8 bases. The junction had 3 bases not matched to a gene; V was cut back by 3 bases and J by 8 bases. The CDR3 is 13 residues long. The germline CDR1 and CDR2 sequences are SGHTA and FQGNSA. The CDR3 spells CASSLFGRDEQFF. The CDR3 DNA sequence: TGTGCCAGCAGCTTGTTCGGGAGGGATGAGCAGTTCTTC.

For the CDR3, the DNA is TGTGCCAGCAGCCGCTCAACGCCCGGGACTCGGTATTACGAGCAGTACTTC. Amino acid sequence: CASSRSTPGTRYYEQYF. V and J are TRBV7-9 and TRBJ2-7, with a weak D call TRBD2 (6 bases). Germline CDR1 reads SEHNR; CDR2 reads FQNEAQ (reference sequence). CDR3 length: 17 amino acids. The V gene lost 5 bases and the J gene lost 4 bases, with 24 bases spanning the gap.

In its sample, this clone was seen once. The CDR3 protein is CASSTQGYYSNQPQHF. CDR3 sequence (DNA): TGTGCCAGCAGCACCCAGGGTTATTATAGCAATCAGCCCCAGCATTTT. The genes are TRBV28 and TRBJ1-5; a weak D match, TRBD1 (5 bases). Per the germline V gene, CDR1 is MDHEN and CDR2 is SYDVKM. With 6 bases removed from V and 0 bases from J, the gap between germline ends came to 15 bases. The CDR3 spans 16 residues.

V gene TRBV10-3 combines with J gene TRBJ1-2, with 7 positions matching TRBD1. In germline, CDR1 is ENHRY, CDR2 SYGVKD. The CDR3 spans 16 residues. The V and J ends lost 3 bases and 8 bases, in that order; junction bases with no gene match: 15. The CDR3 nucleotides read TGTGCCATCAGTGACCCGACACGGGACAGCCTGCCCGGCTACACCTTC. Translating gives CAISDPTRDSLPGYTF.

V is TRBV28 and J is TRBJ1-4; 9 bases match TRBD1. The CDR3 length is 16 residues. After removal of 2 bases from V and 7 bases from J, the junction contained 8 bases not matched to a gene. Germline CDR1 is MDHEN and CDR2 is SYDVKM. Written as DNA, the CDR3 is TGTGCCAGCAGTTTAGGACAGACAGGGGGTCGTGAAAAACTGTTTTTT. Translation gives CASSLGQTGGREKLFF.

V and J are TRBV27 and TRBJ2-1; 14 nucleotides line up with TRBD2. CDR3 size: 19 residues. Unmatched junction bases numbered 7, after V lost 3 bases and J lost 0 bases. CDR1 is MNHEY and CDR2 is SMNVEV in the germline V gene (reference sequence). The CDR3 DNA sequence: TGTGCCAGCAGTTTCGGACTAGCGGGAGGCCTTGGCTCCTACAATGAGCAGTTCTTC. This codes for CASSFGLAGGLGSYNEQFF.

CDR3 sequence reads: CASLEVLHEKLFF. The CDR3 DNA follows: TGTGCCAGTTTAGAGGTTCTCCATGAAAAACTGTTTTTT. This chain links TRBV19 with TRBJ1-4, with D uncertain. Trimming removed 8 bases at V and 6 bases at J, with 13 bases between. The CDR3 contains 13 residues. CDR1 is LNHDA, CDR2 SQIVND, per germline (reference sequence). The full variable domain, rest sourced from reference TRBV19 and TRBJ1-4, is DGGITQSPKYLFRKEGQNVTLSCEQNLNHDAMYWYRQDPGQGLRLIYYSQIVNDFQKGDIAEGYSVSREKKESFPLTVTSAQKNPTAFYLCASLEVLHEKLFFGSGTQLSVL.

The J gene is TRBJ2-7, the V gene TRBV18; D is perhaps TRBD2 (6 bases). The CDR3 consists of 15 residues. The ends were cut back, 0 bases at V and 2 bases at J, with 11 bases in the middle. The germline CDR1 and CDR2 sequences are KGHSH and LQKENI. In nucleotides, the CDR3 is TGTGCCAGCTCACCACCGGGACTGGCGGCCTACGAGCAGTACTTC. Protein sequence: CASSPPGLAAYEQYF.

The chain has TRBV28 and TRBJ2-3; TRBD2 might be the D (6 bases). Germline CDR1 is MDHEN and CDR2 is SYDVKM. CDR3 length: 13 amino acids. The germline V and J ends were trimmed by 4 bases and 5 bases, with 10 bases remaining between them. The chain's CDR3 is CASSWPSEDTQYF. CDR3 DNA: TGTGCCAGCAGTTGGCCTAGCGAAGATACGCAGTATTTT. Full variable domain (rest looked up from reference TRBV28 and TRBJ2-3): DVKVTQSSRYLVKRTGEKVFLECVQDMDHENMFWYRQDPGLGLRLIYFSYDVKMKEKGDIPEGYSVSREKKERFSLILESASTNQTSMYLCASSWPSEDTQYFGPGTRLTVL.

The V and J genes are TRBV15 and TRBJ1-1; D may be TRBD1 (5 bases). V lost 0 bases and J 0 bases, leaving 11 bases between the germline ends. The CDR3 is 16 amino acids. Per the germline V gene, CDR1 is LNHNV and CDR2 is YYDKDF (reference sequence). Here the CDR3 DNA reads TGTGCCACCAGCAGAGACGCGGGGGGGATGAACACTGAAGCTTTCTTT. This gives the protein CATSRDAGGMNTEAFF.

This chain connects TRBV30 to TRBJ2-7, with 7 bases fitting TRBD1. Germline CDR1 GTSNPN, CDR2 SVGIG (reference sequence). There are 14 residues in the CDR3. V gave up 0 bases and J gave up 7 bases; unmatched junction bases: 9. In nucleotides, the CDR3 is TGTGCCTGGAGTGTGGGCCAGGGGGAGTGGGAGCAGTACTTC. As protein: CAWSVGQGEWEQYF.

The CDR3 DNA is TGCAGTGCTGACTCAACCGGGGAGCTGTTTTTT. Amino acid sequence: CSADSTGELFF. The V and J genes are TRBV20-1 and TRBJ2-2; D is undetermined. Trimming took 5 bases from V and 5 from J, leaving 6 bases between them. CDR3 length: 11 amino acids. From germline, CDR1 is DFQATT and CDR2 SNEGSKA (reference sequence).

V gene TRBV15 combines with J gene TRBJ1-5; 8 positions agree with TRBD1. V lost 3 bases to trimming and J lost 3 bases; unmatched junction nucleotides: 10. Germline V gene data show CDR1 as LNHNV and CDR2 as YYDKDF (reference sequence). The CDR3 length is 17 residues. This CDR3 reads CATSSEDRAGDNQPQHF. The CDR3 DNA reads as TGTGCCACCAGCAGTGAGGACAGGGCGGGGGACAATCAGCCCCAGCATTTT. Using reference TRBV15 and TRBJ1-5 for the parts outside the CDR3, the full variable domain is DAMVIQNPRYQVTQFGKPVTLSCSQTLNHNVMYWYQQKSSQAPKLLFHYYDKDFNNEADTPDNFQSRRPNTSFCFLDIRSPGLGDTAMYLCATSSEDRAGDNQPQHFGDGTRLSIL.

The V call is TRBV10-1, the J call TRBJ2-7; D is unclear. CDR1 and CDR2 (germline): WNHNN, SYGVQD (reference sequence). This CDR3 is 14 amino acids long. The V end lost 0 bases, the J end lost 6 bases, and 12 bases lay between the germline ends. CDR3 amino acids: CASSESLDYSEQYF. The CDR3 DNA reads as TGCGCCAGCAGTGAGTCTCTAGATTATAGCGAGCAGTACTTC.

This clone occurred a few times. The chain combines TRBV30 with TRBJ1-1; D unresolved. The ends were cut back, 1 base at V and 2 bases at J, with 14 bases in the middle. The CDR3 extends over 15 amino acids. The germline V gene encodes CDR1 GTSNPN and CDR2 SVGIG (reference sequence). DNA of the CDR3: TGTGCCTGGAGTGCGTTTGGGCAGCTTAACACTGAAGCTTTCTTT. It codes for CAWSAFGQLNTEAFF.

The V gene is TRBV19, the J gene TRBJ2-7; D unclear. The CDR3 loop spans 13 amino acids. CDR1 is LNHDA and CDR2 is SQIVND in the germline V gene (reference sequence). With 4 bases removed from V and 5 bases from J, the gap between germline ends came to 12 bases. CDR3: CASSTVRLDEQYF. The CDR3 DNA reads TGTGCCAGTAGTACTGTCCGTCTCGACGAGCAGTACTTC. The complete variable domain, with remaining parts taken from reference TRBV19 and TRBJ2-7, reads DGGITQSPKYLFRKEGQNVTLSCEQNLNHDAMYWYRQDPGQGLRLIYYSQIVNDFQKGDIAEGYSVSREKKESFPLTVTSAQKNPTAFYLCASSTVRLDEQYFGPGTRLTVT.

This rearrangement joins TRBV6-5 to TRBJ2-7, with a possible D match to TRBD1 (5 bases). The CDR3 covers 14 residues. Trimming removed 0 bases from V and 2 bases from J, with 8 bases in between. In germline, CDR1 is MNHEY, CDR2 SVGAGI. CDR3 DNA sequence: TGTGCCAGCAGTTACTCGCGACAGACCTACGAGCAGTACTTC. It translates to CASSYSRQTYEQYF.

CDR3 region: CASSYSWTGNQPQHF. CDR3 DNA sequence: TGTGCCAGCAGTTACAGCTGGACAGGCAATCAGCCCCAGCATTTT. This chain joins TRBV6-5 and TRBJ1-5; D perhaps matches TRBD1 (6 bases). Germline V gene lookup returns CDR1 MNHEY and CDR2 SVGAGI. Trimming took off 2 bases at V and 2 bases at J, with 10 bases between the two ends. CDR3 length: 15 amino acids.

The chain employs TRBV5-6 and TRBJ2-7, with TRBD1 matching over 7 bases. This CDR3 region has 14 residues. V gave up 4 bases and J gave up 6 bases; unmatched junction bases: 10. Germline CDR1 SGHDT, CDR2 YYEEEE. The CDR3 DNA reads as TGTGCCAGCAGCGCCCGACAGGGAATCTCCGAGCAGTACTTC. Protein: CASSARQGISEQYF.

This clone was picked up one time. The chain joins TRBV6-5 to TRBJ1-3; D is perhaps TRBD1 (5 bases). This CDR3 has 14 amino acids. The germline V gene has CDR1 MNHEY and CDR2 SVGAGI. Trimming took 2 bases from V and 3 from J, leaving 8 bases between them. The CDR3 nucleotides are TGTGCCAGCAGTTACGCCAGGGATGGAAACACCATATATTTT. This codes for CASSYARDGNTIYF.

The rearrangement joins TRBV5-4 to TRBJ1-1; D gene uncertain. The CDR3 has 16 amino acids. Germline V lookup: CDR1 SGHNT, CDR2 YYREEE (reference sequence). The V end was cut by 4 bases, the J end by 1 base, with 17 bases between. CDR3 protein: CASSPGPGSGNTEAFF. CDR3 nucleotides: TGTGCCAGCAGCCCCGGACCGGGAAGTGGGAACACTGAAGCTTTCTTT.

The V and J genes are TRBV5-1 and TRBJ2-6, with 8 nucleotides matching TRBD1. This CDR3 has 12 residues. CDR1 and CDR2 (germline): SGHRS, YFSETQ. The ends lost 2 bases at V and 15 bases at J; junction bases unmatched: 4. DNA of the CDR3: TGCGCCAGCAGCTTTGTACAGGGGGACCTGACTTTC. It translates to CASSFVQGDLTF.

The V and J genes are TRBV15 and TRBJ1-1; a weak D match, TRBD1 (5 bases). The V end lost 5 bases, the J end lost 2 bases, and 18 bases lay between the germline ends. This CDR3 has 16 residues. From germline, CDR1 is LNHNV and CDR2 YYDKDF (reference sequence). The CDR3 here is CATSLGAPFLNTEAFF. CDR3 DNA: TGTGCCACCAGCCTTGGGGCACCGTTTTTAAACACTGAAGCTTTCTTT. The variable domain in full, with the rest retrieved from reference TRBV15 and TRBJ1-1, is DAMVIQNPRYQVTQFGKPVTLSCSQTLNHNVMYWYQQKSSQAPKLLFHYYDKDFNNEADTPDNFQSRRPNTSFCFLDIRSPGLGDTAMYLCATSLGAPFLNTEAFFGQGTRLTVV.